This T cell receptor (beta chain) appears in the sequencing data of a study of regulatory T cells in long-lasting Graves disease. Looking at the study overall: The term persistent Graves' disease signified upward of 5 years on antithyroid drugs with positive TSH receptor antibodies. Study outcomes and limitations: Newly diagnosed Graves' patients exceeded persistent ones in TCR diversity. Repertoires from persistent disease leaned toward TRBV28, TRBJ1-2 and TRBJ2-5.

Germline V gene sequence: CDR1 SGHDN, CDR2 FVKESK. The CDR3 loop spans 15 amino acids. J was trimmed by 5 bases and V by 4 bases; bases with no gene match: 4. With regard to this clonotype: Its specificity is unknown.

In building TCR beta libraries, iRepertoire HTBI primers were used together with Arm-PCR of CDR3 regions. TCRdb reprocessed the multiplex PCR reads via MiXCR and lists one record per CDR3 protein. This sample has a few hundred thousand distinct CDR3 sequences; roughly 24% occur once, and the top ten carry around 30%. Stated time point: persistent/refractory GD, antithyroid drugs over 5 years with positive TRAb. After RNA was extracted from PBMCs, the TCR library was made from it. The sequence derives from a woman in her thirties or forties with Graves disease. Material: peripheral blood mononuclear cells (PBMCs), obtained when the disease was refractory, from a patient treated with antithyroid drugs. The rearrangement joins TRBV14 to TRBJ2-2, with 10 bases aligning to TRBD2. This CDR3 reads CASSRLAGETGELFF. The CDR3 bases are TGTGCCAGCAGCCGGCTAGCGGGAGAGACCGGGGAGCTGTTTTTT.